This T cell receptor (beta chain) was found in a study of blood T cell repertoires in COVID-19. Libraries were prepared by immunoSEQ multiplex PCR; TCRdb keeps only in-frame clonotypes and omits some of them. Of a few hundred thousand clones listed, 90% were seen once; the top ten hold around 0.6%. The CDR3 sequence is 15 residues long. After removal of 5 bases from V and 5 bases from J, the junction contained 11 bases not matched to a gene. CDR1 and CDR2 from the germline V gene are SGHRS and YFSETQ. Residents of about two dozen US areas, aged 18 to 89 years, made up the participants. The sequence came from a young man who had recovered from COVID-19. The chain combines TRBV5-1 with TRBJ1-1; 8 bases are shared with TRBD1. Sequenced input: PBMCs or T cells enriched from blood (not recorded which). The CDR3 DNA reads TGCGCCAGCAGACGAAGACAGGGGATGGAGACTGAAGCTTTCTTT. Translated, it gives CASRRRQGMETEAFF.